This T cell receptor beta chain was captured in a study of blood T cell repertoires in COVID-19. Whole-study context: Samples of COVID-19 (acute and convalescent) were obtained from the United States, Italy and Spain. PBMCs, B-cell-depleted T cells, or T cells were the source of the cDNA or gDNA that made up the material.

Recruited during active infection, patients (from Seattle) were subsequently followed longitudinally. Per the authors' pipeline: Amplification from reference gene primers served as the basis for estimated nucleated cell counts. Using immunoSEQ multiplex PCR, the repertoire was profiled, and TCRdb retains in-frame clones only, with some absent. That table furnishes V, J and clone size, whereas the DNA furnished D and trimming. The profile shows 70,000 to 90,000 clones, 75% to 90% of them singletons. This sequence was found in a man aged 80 or over with COVID-19, enrolled during active disease. The sample was peripheral blood.

CDR3 coding DNA: TGTGCCAGCAGAGGGAGGTATTCACCCCTCCACTTT. It encodes CASRGRYSPLHF. The rearrangement joins TRBV28 to TRBJ1-6; D remains unclear. The CDR3 consists of 12 residues. V shed 6 bases and J shed 8 bases, with 8 bases lying between them. In germline, CDR1 is MDHEN, CDR2 SYDVKM. Using reference TRBV28 and TRBJ1-6 for the parts outside the CDR3, the full variable domain is DVKVTQSSRYLVKRTGEKVFLECVQDMDHENMFWYRQDPGLGLRLIYFSYDVKMKEKGDIPEGYSVSREKKERFSLILESASTNQTSMYLCASRGRYSPLHFGNGTRLTVT.